This T cell receptor (beta chain) was retrieved from a study of technical replicates of blood from four donors. The V and J ends lost 5 bases and 6 bases, in that order; junction bases with no gene match: 8. The CDR3 extends over 13 amino acids. Per germline, CDR1 SQVTM and CDR2 ANQGSEA. TCRdb's table, derived via immunoSEQ multiplex PCR, lists solely in-frame clones and lacks some. This table holds 70,000 to 95,000 clones, about 94% found once. Sequencing was performed on T cells isolated from PBMCs. The chain is built from TRBV29-1 and TRBJ2-3; TRBD2 aligns across 7 bases. The TCR originated in a human donor in good health. The CDR3 nucleotides read TGCAGCGTTAACGGGCGGGGGAGGGATACGCAGTATTTT. This codes for CSVNGRGRDTQYF.